Listed below are T cell receptor beta chains from one sample, sequenced in a study of a mutant IDH1 vaccine in newly diagnosed glioma. These receptors have no known antigen. Assay: immunoSEQ multiplex PCR; the TCRdb copy retains only in-frame clones and omits some. The sample has about 65,000 clones, 70% to 90% seen once. Sequences were derived from PBMCs, sampled from a glioma patient whose treatment included an IDH1 peptide vaccine. These receptors came from a man aged 25-45 years with glioma. The CDR3 runs from the conserved cysteine through the conserved F or W. The D gene is left open where the match is weak. Not every row has a clone size; where given, it reads once, few, many or a size class.

V gene	clone size	D gene	CDR3 length	CDR3 protein
TRBV20-1	-	-	9	CSPIYGYTF
TRBV11-2	-	TRBD1	19	CASSLDHVQGGLANYGYTF
TRBV7-2	-	TRBD2	14	CASSFSSGGETQYF
TRBV6-1	few	-	15	CASSGGAGANQPQHF
TRBV5-1	-	-	13	CASSDRNNNEQFF
TRBV27	-	TRBD1	16	CASSLSFDRGAYEQYF
TRBV4-1	-	-	14	CASSPPGFAETQYF
TRBV6-5	-	TRBD2	13	CASSMGGVHEQYF
TRBV27	-	-	13	CASSLRDNSPLHF
TRBV18	-	-	15	CASSLSSATNEKLFF
TRBV4-1	-	-	15	CASSQDWSSRAEAFF
TRBV2	-	TRBD1	12	CASRTGGYGYTF
TRBV2	-	-	13	CASSEGLTYGYTF
TRBV6-5	-	TRBD2	15	CASSYSEVAGYEQYF
TRBV5-6	-	TRBD2	14	CASSLTSGGAEQYF
TRBV19	-	TRBD1	15	CASSPFDRASYEQYF
TRBV11-2	-	TRBD2	15	CASSPGTSSTDTQYF
TRBV4-2	-	TRBD2	17	CASSQETSGGATDTQYF
TRBV19	-	-	12	CASTTMGSPLHF
TRBV10-2	-	-	13	CASSEPQRRTLFF
TRBV2	once	-	13	CASSDATNTEAFF
TRBV9	-	-	15	CASSVELGGTDTQYF
TRBV11-2	-	-	16	CASSNPRGATMDGYTF
TRBV7-9	-	-	17	CASSFLGGLSNTGELFF
TRBV10-2	-	-	13	CASSERNDVVQYF
TRBV15	-	-	14	CATSRDVTEGPQHF
TRBV6-6	-	-	16	CASSSTDPVINYGYTF
TRBV5-1	-	TRBD1	13	CASSYRGQETQYF
TRBV15	few	TRBD1	16	CATSRTGGSGANVLTF
TRBV27	-	-	16	CASTWGDPASGNTIYF
TRBV5-5	-	TRBD1	15	CASSGRQGGPYGYTF
TRBV10-2	-	-	13	CASSESGDSPLHF
TRBV5-8	once	-	11	CASTPLNTIYF
TRBV5-8	-	-	15	CASSPGTYSGNTIYF
TRBV28	-	TRBD1	14	CASRLDRGVYGYTF
TRBV19	-	TRBD2	15	CASSLLAGGYNEQFF
TRBV29-1	-	TRBD1	12	CSVITGDHEQYF
TRBV5-1	-	TRBD1	17	CASSYRTGGGLSYEQYF
TRBV6-1	-	TRBD1	14	CATRDRGRGGEQFF
TRBV6-1	few	-	18	CASSGGTLAGLSNQPQHF
TRBV19	-	-	14	CASSPLDWGDTQYF
TRBV7-9	-	-	14	CASSLGGPSYEQYF
TRBV4-1	-	-	14	CASSQVGSGNTIYF